The 15 T cell receptor beta chains reported below all come from one sample, sequenced in a study of blood T cells in healthy people across ages. A second PCR of 7 to 11 cycles used a sample-barcoded 5' primer and a J-beta primer mix. A single record per CDR3 protein comes from TCRdb applying MiXCR to the 5' RACE reads. The table has around 1,900,000 distinct CDR3 sequences, around 40% seen once; the top ten hold more than 20%. The sequenced sample consisted of blood. All receptors derive from a human donor in good health.

This clonotype showed up just a few times. Germline and junction disagree at one end, which may indicate a read error. The CDR3 spells CASNQDQGFGYTF. The CDR3, as DNA: TGCGCCAGCAACCAAGATCAGGGTTTTGGCTACACCTTC. This rearrangement joins TRBV4-1 to TRBJ1-2; a weak D match, TRBD1 (5 bases). Looked up from germline, CDR1 is MGHRA and CDR2 is YSYEKL. The CDR3 length is 13 residues.

Worth noting for this clonotype: Mismatch with germline at one junction end may stem from a read error. The chain combines TRBV14 with TRBJ2-1; 9 nucleotides line up with TRBD1. TRBJ2-7 explains the end of the DNA better; the J call may be wrong. This CDR3 region has 15 residues. Germline CDR1 SGHDN, CDR2 FVKESK. CDR3 DNA sequence: TGTGCCATCAGCCACCGGGACAGGGTGTACAATGAGCAGTACTTC. Protein product: CAISHRDRVYNEQYF.

The chain carries TRBV11-2 and TRBJ1-5; D gene unclear. The V gene's germline CDR1 is SGHAT and CDR2 FQNNGV. V was trimmed by 5 bases and J by 7 bases, leaving 15 bases between them. This CDR3 contains 14 residues. In DNA form, the CDR3 reads TGTGCCAGCAGCCCTGATCCTGGAGGCCAGCCCCAGCATTTT. This codes for CASSPDPGGQPQHF.

This clonotype has a count of ten or more. The chain is built from TRBV12-5 and TRBJ1-5, with unresolved D. This CDR3 contains 12 residues. The germline V gene encodes CDR1 LGHNT and CDR2 FRNRAP. The CDR3 DNA reads TGTGCCAGCGGCTTGGGTAATCAGCCCCAGCATTTT. Its translation: CASGLGNQPQHF. Using reference TRBV12-5 and TRBJ1-5 for the parts outside the CDR3, the full variable domain is DARVTQTPRHKVTEMGQEVTMRCQPILGHNTVFWYRQTMMQGLELLAYFRNRAPLDDSGMPKDRFSAEMPDATLATLKIQPSEPRDSAVYFCASGLGNQPQHFGDGTRLSIL.

About this clonotype itself: With a much larger clone just one base away, this may be a read error. This chain joins TRBV7-9 and TRBJ2-1; D is ambiguous. Germline V gene data show CDR1 as SEHNR and CDR2 as FQNEAQ (reference sequence). This CDR3 is built from 12 residues. In DNA form, the CDR3 reads TGTGTCAGCAGCTTACCCCGAGATGAGCAGTTCTTC. Protein: CVSSLPRDEQFF.

The gene calls are TRBV12-3 or TRBV12-4 and TRBJ2-7; TRBD1 matches at 10 bases. The CDR3 extends over 13 amino acids. J gave up 7 bases and V 6 bases, and 6 bases lay outside the gene matches. The CDR3, as DNA: TGTGCCAGCAGAGGGACAGGGGCTTGGGAGCAGTACTTC. This encodes CASRGTGAWEQYF.

This rearrangement joins TRBV7-2 to TRBJ1-2; tentative D call: TRBD1 (6 bases). Trimming cost V 4 bases and J 7 bases, with 16 bases left between them. CDR1 and CDR2 (germline): SGHTA, FQGNSA. CDR3 length: 14 amino acids. The CDR3 region has the DNA TGTGCCAGCAGCTCCCCAGACAGGTTGGGTGGCTACACCTTC. Protein: CASSSPDRLGGYTF.

The chain links TRBV14 to TRBJ2-4; D might be TRBD1 (5 bases). Germline V gene lookup returns CDR1 SGHDN and CDR2 FVKESK. The V end was cut by 1 base, the J end by 13 bases, with 14 bases between. The CDR3 loop spans 13 amino acids. CDR3 sequence (DNA): TGTGCCAGCAGCCAAGGGGGCTGGTTTGAGCAGTACTTC. It codes for CASSQGGWFEQYF.

This clonotype was seen a handful of times. V is TRBV4-2 and J is TRBJ2-7, with 11 nucleotides matching TRBD1. The CDR3 is 16 residues long. The V gene end was trimmed by 4 bases and the J gene end by 0 bases; junction bases not matched to a gene: 5. Germline V lookup: CDR1 LGHNA, CDR2 YNFKEQ. In nucleotides, the CDR3 is TGTGCCAGCAGCCCCGGACAGGGGGCCTCCTCCTACGAGCAGTACTTC. It encodes CASSPGQGASSYEQYF.

The chain carries TRBV10-3 and TRBJ1-1; 8 nucleotides agree with TRBD1. Per germline, CDR1 ENHRY and CDR2 SYGVKD. V trimming: 6 bases; J trimming: 3 bases; junction bases outside the gene matches: 6. The CDR3 runs to 14 residues. CDR3 protein: CAIRDGTGDTEAFF. The CDR3 region has the DNA TGTGCCATCAGGGATGGGACAGGAGACACTGAAGCTTTCTTT.

This clonotype was picked up a small number of times. The chain recombines TRBV7-6 with TRBJ2-1; weak D call: TRBD1 (6 bases). With 5 bases removed from V and 5 bases from J, the gap between germline ends came to 10 bases. The germline CDR1 and CDR2 sequences are SGHVS and FNYEAQ. The CDR3 is made up of 13 amino acids. CDR3 nucleotide sequence: TGTGCCAGCAGCAAGGACAGAAACAATGAGCAGTTCTTC. It yields the protein CASSKDRNNEQFF.

The V call is TRBV5-4, the J call TRBJ1-6; 8 bases fit TRBD1. The CDR3 is made up of 15 amino acids. Germline V gene data show CDR1 as SGHNT and CDR2 as YYREEE (reference sequence). The J segment lost 6 bases and the V segment lost 2 bases, leaving 4 bases of the junction unmatched. Written as DNA, the CDR3 is TGTGCCAGCAGCTTCGACAGGGGTGGTAATTCACCCCTCCACTTT. It is translated as CASSFDRGGNSPLHF.

V gene TRBV5-1 combines with J gene TRBJ1-4; TRBD1 matches at 7 bases. The CDR3 is made up of 17 amino acids. Per the germline V gene, CDR1 is SGHRS and CDR2 is YFSETQ. The J segment lost 0 bases and the V segment lost 0 bases, leaving 5 bases of the junction unmatched. CDR3 nucleotide sequence: TGCGCCAGCAGCTTGGAGGGGACAGAAACAACTAATGAAAAACTGTTTTTT. It encodes CASSLEGTETTNEKLFF.

The V and J genes are TRBV20-1 and TRBJ2-1, with a weak D call TRBD1 (5 bases). The V end lost 4 bases, the J end lost 10 bases, and 17 bases lay between the germline ends. Germline loops: CDR1 DFQATT, CDR2 SNEGSKA (reference sequence). This CDR3 spans 13 amino acids. The CDR3 reads CSAIGAADSEQFF. The DNA for the CDR3 is TGCAGTGCTATAGGGGCGGCCGACAGCGAGCAGTTCTTC.

The chain employs TRBV5-1 and TRBJ1-3, with TRBD1 matching 9 bases. Germline V gene sequence: CDR1 SGHRS, CDR2 YFSETQ. V gave up 3 bases and J gave up 1 base; unmatched junction bases: 11. The length of the CDR3 is 18 residues. In DNA form, the CDR3 reads TGCGCCAGCAGCTCTAAAGTAGGACAGGGGCGTTCTGGAAACACCATATATTTT. Its protein product is CASSSKVGQGRSGNTIYF. The whole variable domain, filled in from reference TRBV5-1 and TRBJ1-3, reads KAGVTQTPRYLIKTRGQQVTLSCSPISGHRSVSWYQQTPGQGLQFLFEYFSETQRNKGNFPGRFSGRQFSNSRSEMNVSTLELGDSALYLCASSSKVGQGRSGNTIYFGEGSWLTVV.